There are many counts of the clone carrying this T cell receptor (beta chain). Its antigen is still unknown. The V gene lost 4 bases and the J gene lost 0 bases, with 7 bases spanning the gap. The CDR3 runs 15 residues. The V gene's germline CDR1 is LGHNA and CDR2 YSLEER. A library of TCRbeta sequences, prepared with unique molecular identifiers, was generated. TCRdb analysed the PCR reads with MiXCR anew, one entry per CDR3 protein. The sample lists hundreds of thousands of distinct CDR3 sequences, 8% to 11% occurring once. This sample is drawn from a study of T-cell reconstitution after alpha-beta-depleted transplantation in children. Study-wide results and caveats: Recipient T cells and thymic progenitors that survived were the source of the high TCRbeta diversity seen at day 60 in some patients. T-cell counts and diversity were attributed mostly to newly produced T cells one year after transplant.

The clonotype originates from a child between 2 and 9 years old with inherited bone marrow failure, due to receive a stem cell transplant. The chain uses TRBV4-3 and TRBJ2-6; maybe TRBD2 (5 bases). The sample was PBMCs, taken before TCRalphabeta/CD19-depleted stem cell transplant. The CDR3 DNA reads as TGCGCCAGCAGCCCGCGGGTCTCTGGGGCCAACGTCCTGACTTTC. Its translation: CASSPRVSGANVLTF.